The 30 T cell receptor beta chains reported below all come from one sample, sequenced in a study of shared clonotypes between healthy human individuals. The method was immunoSEQ multiplex PCR; TCRdb's version includes in-frame clones alone and lacks a portion of them. The sample includes about 1,500,000 clones, 96% of them seen just once. The sample taken for sequencing was naive CD4+ T cells sorted from blood. Specified subset: CD45RA+ positively selected. These receptors were taken from a man aged 25 to 40 in good health.

The V gene is TRBV30, the J gene TRBJ2-1; D ambiguous. CDR3 size: 11 residues. Trimming removed 8 bases from V and 3 bases from J, with 8 bases in between. CDR1 GTSNPN and CDR2 SVGIG come from the germline V gene (reference sequence). CDR3 sequence reads: CAARVYNEQFF. The CDR3 bases are TGTGCCGCACGCGTCTACAATGAGCAGTTCTTC.

The chain has TRBV7-8 and TRBJ1-2; no firm D call. CDR1 is SGHVS and CDR2 is FQNEAQ in the germline V gene. The CDR3 sequence is 14 residues long. Trimming removed 5 bases at V and 6 bases at J, with 16 bases between. CDR3 DNA sequence: TGTGCCAGCAGCACAACCGGGATACCGGATGGCTACACCTTC. Its translation is CASSTTGIPDGYTF.

The chain carries TRBV27 and TRBJ2-1; maybe TRBD1 (5 bases). V lost 4 bases and J lost 8, with 15 bases in between. Per the germline V gene, CDR1 is MNHEY and CDR2 is SMNVEV (reference sequence). The CDR3 consists of 14 residues. The CDR3 sequence is CASSSTTAQDEQFF. CDR3 bases: TGTGCCAGCAGTTCGACGACAGCCCAGGATGAGCAGTTCTTC.

The count of this clone is one. The J gene is TRBJ1-1, the V gene TRBV2; D may be TRBD1 (5 bases). The CDR3 totals 14 residues. V dropped 5 bases and J dropped 0 bases, with 10 bases sitting between them. The germline CDR1 and CDR2 sequences are SNHLY and FYNNEI. CDR3 region: CASSKRGLNTEAFF. CDR3 sequence (DNA): TGTGCCAGCAGTAAGAGGGGACTGAACACTGAAGCTTTCTTT.

This chain joins TRBV18 and TRBJ2-3; TRBD2 matches at 12 bases. V trimming: 6 bases; J trimming: 4 bases; junction bases outside the gene matches: 8. The length of the CDR3 is 16 residues. Germline lookup yields CDR1 KGHSH and CDR2 LQKENI. The DNA of the CDR3 is TGTGCCAGCTCCCGACTAGCGGGAGTGGAGGCAGATACGCAGTATTTT. This codes for CASSRLAGVEADTQYF.

This rearrangement joins TRBV7-2 to TRBJ1-4; no reliable D call. V dropped 3 bases and J dropped 0 bases, with 11 bases sitting between them. This CDR3 comprises 16 residues. Germline loops: CDR1 SGHTA, CDR2 FQGNSA. The CDR3 here is CASSFSGGATNEKLFF. The DNA of the CDR3 is TGTGCCAGCAGCTTCTCCGGAGGAGCAACTAATGAAAAACTGTTTTTT.

The chain combines TRBV29-1 with TRBJ2-7; 14 bases are shared with TRBD2. The CDR3 sequence is 19 residues long. Looked up from germline, CDR1 is SQVTM and CDR2 is ANQGSEA. The junction had 13 bases not matched to a gene; V was cut back by 0 bases and J by 3 bases. The CDR3 bases are TGCAGCGTTGAAGAACGGACAGGTCGCGGACTAGCGGGAGGCTACGAGCAGTACTTC. Translation: CSVEERTGRGLAGGYEQYF.

The chain is built from TRBV5-1 and TRBJ2-5; D may be TRBD1 (5 bases). Trimming cost V 0 bases and J 5 bases, with 11 bases left between them. CDR3 length: 14 residues. Germline V gives CDR1 SGHRS, CDR2 YFSETQ. The CDR3 loop is CASSLETVWETQYF. The CDR3 coding sequence is TGCGCCAGCAGCTTGGAGACAGTCTGGGAGACCCAGTACTTC. The variable domain in full, with the rest retrieved from reference TRBV5-1 and TRBJ2-5, is KAGVTQTPRYLIKTRGQQVTLSCSPISGHRSVSWYQQTPGQGLQFLFEYFSETQRNKGNFPGRFSGRQFSNSRSEMNVSTLELGDSALYLCASSLETVWETQYFGPGTRLLVL.

V and J are TRBV4-1 and TRBJ2-5, with a possible D match to TRBD2 (5 bases). V dropped 1 base and J dropped 7 bases, with 16 bases sitting between them. Germline CDR1 is MGHRA and CDR2 is YSYEKL. CDR3 length: 15 residues. CDR3: CASSQGTSLPGTQYF. For the CDR3, the DNA is TGCGCCAGCAGCCAAGGGACTTCCCTTCCGGGGACCCAGTACTTC.

This chain links TRBV10-3 with TRBJ1-1; 9 bases match TRBD1. Germline lookup yields CDR1 ENHRY and CDR2 SYGVKD. The length of the CDR3 is 13 residues. Trimming cost V 7 bases and J 5 bases; bases outside gene matches: 5. In DNA form, the CDR3 reads TGTGCCATCACAGGACAGGGGCTGACTGAAGCTTTCTTT. It is translated as CAITGQGLTEAFF.

The chain employs TRBV2 and TRBJ1-4; no clear D gene. This CDR3 is built from 16 residues. The V and J ends lost 2 bases and 2 bases respectively, with 12 bases between them. From germline, CDR1 is SNHLY and CDR2 FYNNEI. The CDR3 nucleotides read TGTGCCAGCAGTGAAATATCGGGTCGGACTAATGAAAAACTGTTTTTT. This sequence encodes CASSEISGRTNEKLFF.

The chain recombines TRBV6-5 with TRBJ2-1, with D unclear. Trimming removed 2 bases at V and 9 bases at J, with 8 bases between. Germline V gene sequence: CDR1 MNHEY, CDR2 SVGAGI. The CDR3 runs 12 residues. The CDR3 DNA sequence: TGTGCCAGCAGTTACCGAGCGTCTGAGCAGTTCTTC. Its protein is CASSYRASEQFF.

As concerns this clone: Other DNA variants within this sample encode the same CDR3. This chain joins TRBV11-3 and TRBJ1-1; TRBD1 is a possible D gene (6 bases). The V end lost 2 bases, the J end lost 0 bases, and 10 bases lay between the germline ends. This CDR3 is built from 15 residues. In germline, CDR1 is SGHNT, CDR2 YENEEA. CDR3 residues: CASSLSGTMNTEAFF. The CDR3 DNA follows: TGTGCCAGCAGCTTAAGCGGGACAATGAACACTGAAGCTTTCTTT. Variable domain in full (rest from reference TRBV11-3 and TRBJ1-1): EAGVVQSPRYKIIEKKQPVAFWCNPISGHNTLYWYLQNLGQGPELLIRYENEEAVDDSQLPKDRFSAERLKGVDSTLKIQPAELGDSAVYLCASSLSGTMNTEAFFGQGTRLTVV.

V and J are TRBV6-5 and TRBJ2-5; no definite D call. Germline assignment: CDR1 MNHEY and CDR2 SVGAGI. This CDR3 spans 11 amino acids. V lost 10 bases to trimming and J lost 5 bases, with 11 bases between them. The CDR3 DNA is TGTGCCACTTGGAGTGGGGAGACCCAGTACTTC. Translation gives CATWSGETQYF.

The J gene is TRBJ2-5, the V gene TRBV9, with 9 bases matching TRBD2. This CDR3 is 15 amino acids long. Trimming took 0 bases from V and 1 from J; bases not matched to a gene: 1. Germline V gene data show CDR1 as SGDLS and CDR2 as YYNGEE. As DNA, the CDR3 is TGTGCCAGCAGCGTAGGACTAGCGGTCCAAGAGACCCAGTACTTC. Encoded protein: CASSVGLAVQETQYF. The full variable domain, completed using reference TRBV9 and TRBJ2-5, is DSGVTQTPKHLITATGQRVTLRCSPRSGDLSVYWYQQSLDQGLQFLIQYYNGEERAKGNILERFSAQQFPDLHSELNLSSLELGDSALYFCASSVGLAVQETQYFGPGTRLLVL.

The chain uses TRBV10-3 and TRBJ2-5, with D uncertain. This CDR3 spans 13 amino acids. Germline loops: CDR1 ENHRY, CDR2 SYGVKD. Trimming took 6 bases from V and 1 from J, leaving 9 bases between them. The CDR3 region is CAISLKGQETQYF. In DNA, the CDR3 is TGTGCCATCAGCCTGAAGGGCCAAGAGACCCAGTACTTC.

The chain employs TRBV4-3 and TRBJ1-2, with no clear D. The V gene's germline CDR1 is LGHNA and CDR2 YSLEER. The CDR3 extends over 17 amino acids. V gave up 1 base and J gave up 0 bases, with 15 bases separating them. CDR3 sequence (DNA): TGCGCCAGCAGCCAAGGAATAAGGAAGTCGGCTAACTATGGCTACACCTTC. It translates to CASSQGIRKSANYGYTF.

The chain links TRBV18 to TRBJ2-1; 9 positions agree with TRBD2. CDR3 length equals 18 residues. The germline V gene encodes CDR1 KGHSH and CDR2 LQKENI. Losses at the gene ends were 3 bases for V and 8 bases for J; bases not matched to a gene: 17. CDR3 nucleotide sequence: TGTGCCAGCTCACCCGGGCGGGGGGGGCGCCTGAACAAGCATGAGCAGTTCTTC. Its translation is CASSPGRGGRLNKHEQFF.

The chain is built from TRBV5-1 and TRBJ2-1, with 7 positions matching TRBD2. The CDR3 extends over 15 amino acids. V shed 1 base and J 9 bases; nucleotides not matched to a gene: 10. From germline, CDR1 is SGHRS and CDR2 YFSETQ. The chain's CDR3 is CASSLYSGITSEQFF. The CDR3 DNA reads TGCGCCAGCAGCTTGTACAGCGGGATCACCAGTGAGCAGTTCTTC.

The V gene is TRBV2, the J gene TRBJ2-7; a possible D gene is TRBD1 (6 bases). V was shortened by 5 bases and J by 0 bases, with 8 bases between the two germline ends. The germline V gene has CDR1 SNHLY and CDR2 FYNNEI. The CDR3 length is 13 residues. The CDR3 DNA reads as TGTGCCAGCAGTCAGGGGCACTCCTACGAGCAGTACTTC. It encodes CASSQGHSYEQYF.

In its sample, this clone was seen once. The V gene is TRBV7-2, the J gene TRBJ2-3; D gene unclear. CDR1 is SGHTA and CDR2 is FQGNSA in the germline V gene. Trimming removed 1 base from V and 1 base from J, with 6 bases in between. The CDR3 covers 14 residues. As DNA, the CDR3 is TGTGCCAGCAGCTTAGGCTCAGGCACAGATACGCAGTATTTT. Its translation is CASSLGSGTDTQYF. The variable domain in full, completed from reference TRBV7-2 and TRBJ2-3, reads GAGVSQSPSNKVTEKGKDVELRCDPISGHTALYWYRQSLGQGLEFLIYFQGNSAPDKSGLPSDRFSAERTGGSVSTLTIQRTQQEDSAVYLCASSLGSGTDTQYFGPGTRLTVL.

The V gene is TRBV4-1, the J gene TRBJ1-2; D is unclear. This CDR3 region has 14 residues. The germline CDR1 and CDR2 sequences are MGHRA and YSYEKL. Trimming took off 0 bases at V and 1 base at J, with 6 bases between the two ends. This CDR3 is CASSQEADNYGYTF. Written as DNA, the CDR3 is TGCGCCAGCAGCCAAGAGGCGGATAACTATGGCTACACCTTC.

The chain joins TRBV2 to TRBJ1-1; 8 bases line up with TRBD1. The CDR3 length is 14 residues. Trimming removed 7 bases from V and 4 bases from J; junction bases left unmatched: 8. Looked up from germline, CDR1 is SNHLY and CDR2 is FYNNEI. The CDR3 nucleotides read TGTGCCAGCACCAGACAGGGGATGAGCACTGAAGCTTTCTTT. Its protein product is CASTRQGMSTEAFF.

This rearrangement joins TRBV9 to TRBJ2-6, with TRBD1 matching over 9 bases. Germline lookup yields CDR1 SGDLS and CDR2 YYNGEE. V gave up 3 bases and J gave up 4 bases; unmatched junction bases: 8. The CDR3 totals 17 residues. The CDR3 spells CASSAQGAHSGANVLTF. DNA for the CDR3: TGTGCCAGCAGCGCACAGGGGGCGCACTCCGGGGCCAACGTCCTGACTTTC.

This clone was seen just once. The rearrangement uses TRBV29-1 and TRBJ1-3; 8 bases map to TRBD1. Germline CDR1 SQVTM, CDR2 ANQGSEA. Germline trimming cut 6 bases from V and 3 bases from J; bases unmatched to any gene: 7. CDR3 length: 14 residues. The CDR3 nucleotides are TGCAGCGTAGGGACAGGCGCCGTTGGAAACACCATATATTTT. Translating gives CSVGTGAVGNTIYF.

V usage is TRBV5-4 and J usage is TRBJ2-1; D not certain. This CDR3 is built from 16 residues. Germline V gene data show CDR1 as SGHNT and CDR2 as YYREEE (reference sequence). V lost 2 bases to trimming and J lost 0 bases, with 12 bases between them. The CDR3 DNA reads as TGTGCCAGCAGCTTCGGGCCTCTTCTCTCCTACAATGAGCAGTTCTTC. This encodes CASSFGPLLSYNEQFF.

The V call is TRBV5-1, the J call TRBJ2-7; the D gene is possibly TRBD1 (5 bases). The CDR3 runs to 13 residues. V shed 7 bases and J shed 1 base, with 12 bases lying between them. The germline CDR1 and CDR2 sequences are SGHRS and YFSETQ. The CDR3 coding sequence is TGCGCCAGCCGGGCAGGGCGGTCCTACGAGCAGTACTTC. Its translation: CASRAGRSYEQYF.

This chain connects TRBV11-2 to TRBJ2-7; unclear D gene. Trimming pared 4 bases from V and 3 bases from J, leaving 7 bases between. The length of the CDR3 is 12 residues. CDR1 and CDR2 from the germline V gene are SGHAT and FQNNGV. The CDR3 loop is CASSSAVYEQYF. The DNA for the CDR3 is TGTGCCAGCAGCTCCGCCGTCTACGAGCAGTACTTC.

The V call is TRBV28, the J call TRBJ2-1; D is uncertain. Per the germline V gene, CDR1 is MDHEN and CDR2 is SYDVKM. V gave up 1 base and J gave up 8 bases, with 9 bases separating them. The CDR3 loop spans 13 amino acids. CDR3: CASSLFGRDEQFF. The CDR3 DNA reads as TGTGCCAGCAGTTTATTCGGGCGCGATGAGCAGTTCTTC. The full variable domain, rest sourced from reference TRBV28 and TRBJ2-1, is DVKVTQSSRYLVKRTGEKVFLECVQDMDHENMFWYRQDPGLGLRLIYFSYDVKMKEKGDIPEGYSVSREKKERFSLILESASTNQTSMYLCASSLFGRDEQFFGPGTRLTVL.

The V gene is TRBV30, the J gene TRBJ2-7, with a weak D call TRBD1 (6 bases). Germline CDR1 and CDR2: GTSNPN and SVGIG (reference sequence). This CDR3 is 14 amino acids long. V dropped 7 bases and J dropped 3 bases, with 19 bases sitting between them. CDR3 nucleotides: TGTGCCTTCTCAAAAACAGGGAGAGGCTACGAGCAGTACTTC. This codes for CAFSKTGRGYEQYF.